One and the same sample provided the 19 T cell receptor beta chains below, sequenced in a study of identifying expanded T cells in peripheral blood. The protocol was immunoSEQ multiplex PCR, while the TCRdb copy is restricted to in-frame clones and leaves out a portion. The sample contains some 120,000 clones, roughly 80% of which appear only once. Sequencing input: blood. The receptor source for this set is a person aged 18 to 75 in good health.

The rearrangement uses TRBV7-2 and TRBJ1-1, with a possible D match to TRBD1 (5 bases). Trimming stripped 2 bases from V and 4 bases from J, with 17 bases between. Germline CDR1 SGHTA, CDR2 FQGNSA. The CDR3 extends over 16 amino acids. Written as DNA, the CDR3 is TGTGCCAGCAGCTTACATTTCGCGCGCGGGGGCACTGAAGCTTTCTTT. Translation gives CASSLHFARGGTEAFF.

The CDR3 is CASTRGTGDQPQHF. CDR3 nucleotide sequence: TGTGCCAGCACCCGAGGGACAGGGGATCAGCCCCAGCATTTT. The J gene is TRBJ1-5, the V gene TRBV2, with TRBD1 matching over 10 bases. The CDR3 consists of 14 residues. J was trimmed by 5 bases and V by 7 bases; bases with no gene match: 5. Germline CDR1 SNHLY, CDR2 FYNNEI.

This chain uses TRBV5-6 with TRBJ1-2; TRBD1 is a possible D gene (5 bases). V gave up 0 bases and J gave up 7 bases, with 10 bases separating them. Germline V gene sequence: CDR1 SGHDT, CDR2 YYEEEE. The CDR3 runs to 13 residues. The CDR3 DNA reads TGTGCCAGCAGCTTGGTGGGGGTTGGTGGCTACACCTTC. It yields the protein CASSLVGVGGYTF.

This clone was found a few times. The J gene is TRBJ1-1, the V gene TRBV7-2; tentatively, D is TRBD1 (5 bases). Germline CDR1 and CDR2: SGHTA and FQGNSA. V was cut by 0 bases and J by 6 bases, with 14 bases left in between. The CDR3 runs 15 residues. CDR3 sequence (DNA): TGTGCCAGCAGCTTAGCTGTACAGGTTGCCGCTGAAGCTTTCTTT. It is translated as CASSLAVQVAAEAFF. The full variable domain, with the rest looked up from reference TRBV7-2 and TRBJ1-1, is GAGVSQSPSNKVTEKGKDVELRCDPISGHTALYWYRQSLGQGLEFLIYFQGNSAPDKSGLPSDRFSAERTGGSVSTLTIQRTQQEDSAVYLCASSLAVQVAAEAFFGQGTRLTVV.

The chain combines TRBV10-2 with TRBJ2-4; the D call may be TRBD1 or TRBD2 (7 bases each). The V gene lost 2 bases and the J gene lost 10 bases, with 21 bases spanning the gap. CDR1 is WSHSY, CDR2 SAAADI, per germline. The CDR3 consists of 16 residues. The CDR3 nucleotides are TGCGCCAGCAGTGAGAGGTCAGGCTATCAGGGGGGGATTCAGTACTTC. Its protein product is CASSERSGYQGGIQYF.

This clone appeared a few times. The rearrangement uses TRBV27 and TRBJ1-5; the D gene is possibly TRBD1 (6 bases). CDR1 and CDR2 from the germline V gene are MNHEY and SMNVEV (reference sequence). The CDR3 length is 14 residues. Trimming took 5 bases from V and 2 from J, leaving 10 bases between them. The CDR3 reads CASSPRQGNQPQHF. CDR3 coding DNA: TGTGCCAGCAGTCCTCGACAGGGCAATCAGCCCCAGCATTTT.

The CDR3 DNA sequence: TGTGCCAGCAGCGCTGCAAATGGGTCACCCCTCCACTTT. Protein: CASSAANGSPLHF. The gene calls are TRBV9 and TRBJ1-6; D remains ambiguous. CDR1 SGDLS and CDR2 YYNGEE come from the germline V gene. V was shortened by 3 bases and J by 10 bases, with 11 bases between the two germline ends. There are 13 residues in the CDR3.

This clone was observed a few times. The chain couples TRBV10-3 to TRBJ2-5, with D perhaps matching TRBD2 (6 bases). The V gene's germline CDR1 is ENHRY and CDR2 SYGVKD. V lost 4 bases and J lost 4, with 10 bases in between. The CDR3 has 13 amino acids. DNA for the CDR3: TGTGCCATCAGTGGGGGACTGCCAGAGACCCAGTACTTC. Its translation: CAISGGLPETQYF.

This clone has just a few counts. The CDR3 DNA is TGTGCCAGCAGTGAATGGGAGGGGCTCATAGATGGCTACACCTTC. The encoded protein is CASSEWEGLIDGYTF. The chain is built from TRBV25-1 and TRBJ1-2; D might be TRBD1 (5 bases). Trimming took off 1 base at V and 6 bases at J, with 15 bases between the two ends. CDR3 length equals 15 residues. CDR1 and CDR2 (germline): MGHDK, SYGVNS.

The chain couples TRBV25-1 to TRBJ1-4; D gene uncertain. V was clipped by 3 bases and J by 7 bases, with 12 bases between them. The CDR3 runs to 14 residues. Germline lookup yields CDR1 MGHDK and CDR2 SYGVNS. CDR3: CASSDNLMSEKLFF. For the CDR3, the DNA is TGTGCCAGCAGTGATAACCTGATGTCTGAAAAACTGTTTTTT.

This clone is a singleton in its sample. V and J are TRBV11-3 and TRBJ1-2, with D unresolved. Trimming took off 5 bases at V and 6 bases at J, with 10 bases between the two ends. Germline V gives CDR1 SGHNT, CDR2 YENEEA. CDR3 length: 12 residues. For the CDR3, the DNA is TGTGCCAGCAGCAATCAAGTCCATGGCTACACCTTC. Its protein product is CASSNQVHGYTF.

V gene TRBV19 combines with J gene TRBJ2-5, with 8 positions matching TRBD2. Germline CDR1 is LNHDA and CDR2 is SQIVND (reference sequence). The V gene end was trimmed by 3 bases and the J gene end by 2 bases; junction bases not matched to a gene: 5. The CDR3 is made up of 15 amino acids. CDR3 loop: CASSIRLASQETQYF. CDR3 nucleotide sequence: TGTGCCAGTAGTATCAGACTAGCGTCACAAGAGACCCAGTACTTC.

V is TRBV27 and J is TRBJ1-2, with D perhaps TRBD1 (5 bases). With 7 bases removed from V and 4 bases from J, the gap between germline ends came to 13 bases. The CDR3 consists of 13 residues. Germline CDR1 is MNHEY and CDR2 is SMNVEV (reference sequence). The CDR3 sequence is CASNGAGTYGYTF. CDR3 in DNA: TGTGCCAGCAATGGGGCAGGCACCTATGGCTACACCTTC.

V and J are TRBV18 and TRBJ2-1; D possibly corresponds to TRBD2 (6 bases). The CDR3 consists of 16 residues. Per the germline V gene, CDR1 is KGHSH and CDR2 is LQKENI. Trimming took off 3 bases at V and 4 bases at J, with 16 bases between the two ends. This CDR3 reads CASSPPGWGEYNEQFF. As DNA, the CDR3 is TGTGCCAGCTCACCCCCCGGGTGGGGGGAATACAATGAGCAGTTCTTC. Drawing the rest from reference TRBV18 and TRBJ2-1, the complete variable domain is NAGVMQNPRHLVRRRGQEARLRCSPMKGHSHVYWYRQLPEEGLKFMVYLQKENIIDESGMPKERFSAEFPKEGPSILRIQQVVRGDSAAYFCASSPPGWGEYNEQFFGPGTRLTVL.

This chain uses TRBV2 with TRBJ1-3; possibly TRBD1 for D (5 bases). Trimming took 9 bases from V and 1 from J, leaving 13 bases between them. The CDR3 sequence is 14 residues long. CDR1 is SNHLY, CDR2 FYNNEI, per germline. CDR3 coding DNA: TGTGCCAGTCAGGGCCTCGAGTCTGGAAACACCATATATTTT. Its protein product is CASQGLESGNTIYF.

The chain carries TRBV19 and TRBJ2-7; 12 nucleotides match TRBD1. V gave up 9 bases and J gave up 5 bases; unmatched junction bases: 11. CDR1 is LNHDA and CDR2 is SQIVND in the germline V gene (reference sequence). This CDR3 has 15 amino acids. For the CDR3, the DNA is TGTGCCAGCCGGGACAGGGGGCTGTTGAAGAACGAGCAGTACTTC. Translating gives CASRDRGLLKNEQYF.

The chain combines TRBV28 with TRBJ2-6, with no clear D. Trimming cost V 4 bases and J 4 bases, with 8 bases left between them. CDR1 MDHEN and CDR2 SYDVKM come from the germline V gene. This CDR3 comprises 14 residues. Here the CDR3 DNA reads TGTGCCAGCAGTTCCCCCAGGGGGGCCAACGTCCTGACTTTC. It codes for CASSSPRGANVLTF.

This chain links TRBV4-1 with TRBJ2-3; 10 positions agree with TRBD1. Trimming removed 0 bases from V and 4 bases from J; junction bases left unmatched: 13. In germline, CDR1 is MGHRA, CDR2 YSYEKL. The CDR3 loop spans 19 amino acids. The CDR3 sequence: CASSQEGPGTGETSDTQYF. CDR3 nucleotide sequence: TGCGCCAGCAGCCAAGAGGGGCCTGGGACAGGGGAGACCTCAGATACGCAGTATTTT.

This clone was seen a single time. This chain connects TRBV5-5 to TRBJ1-1; 8 bases are shared with TRBD1. CDR1 SGHKS and CDR2 YYEKEE come from the germline V gene (reference sequence). This CDR3 region has 20 residues. With V trimmed by 1 base and J by 5 bases, 22 bases remained unmatched. Here the CDR3 DNA reads TGTGCCAGCAGCTTGTTTCGGGGACAGGAACAGGGGGATGTGAGAACTGAAGCTTTCTTT. It specifies CASSLFRGQEQGDVRTEAFF.